Listed below are T cell receptor beta chains from one sample, sequenced in a study of OX40 agonist ivuxolimab in advanced cancers. TCRdb keeps only in-frame clones here, not all; method: immunoSEQ multiplex PCR. The sample has tens of thousands of clones, 90% to 95% seen once; the top ten hold 0.44%. Sequences were derived from CD4+ or CD8+ T cells sorted from blood, sampled in a trial of the OX40 agonist ivuxolimab. The receptors were sampled from an adult with an advanced solid tumor such as melanoma, head and neck, liver or kidney cancer. CDR3s leave out the opening cysteine and the closing phenylalanine or tryptophan. The D gene is left open where the match is weak.

>NA|TRBJ1-5|TRBV6-5|13
ASSFSAYSNQPQH
>NA|TRBJ1-2|TRBV2|14
ASSRGGGSLDYGYT
>TRBD2|TRBJ2-2|TRBV5-1|14
ASSLLAGGTTGELF
>TRBD2|TRBJ2-7|TRBV11-3|15
ASSLGRASGPPYEQY
>NA|TRBJ2-1|TRBV28|13
ASTGINRSYNEQF
>TRBD2|TRBJ2-4|TRBV4-1|14
ASSLSTSGRSNIQY
>NA|TRBJ1-5|TRBV19|15
ASSIRDLPYANQPQH
>TRBD1|TRBJ1-5|TRBV19|13
ASSARDRASQPQH
>NA|TRBJ2-7|TRBV2|13
ASRPNPGRAYEQY
>NA|TRBJ2-7|TRBV7-2|10
ASSLVLNEQY
>TRBD2|TRBJ2-7|TRBV2|11
ASSLASSYEQY
>TRBD2|TRBJ2-7|TRBV19|13
ASSLGTSGRNEQY
>TRBD1|TRBJ1-5|TRBV7-2|11
ASSPGQNQPQH
>TRBD1|TRBJ1-1|TRBV28|14
ASSFAWGQKNTEAF
>TRBD1|TRBJ2-6|TRBV4-3|18
ASSQERIATGFWRANVLT
>TRBD1|TRBJ2-7|TRBV18|15
ASSPPRTGSGHYEQY
>NA|TRBJ2-7|TRBV6-4|13
ASSAEAGHSYEQY
>TRBD2|TRBJ2-1|TRBV18|13
ASSPQREVNNEQF
>NA|TRBJ2-2|TRBV5-4|11
ASSEQGTGELF
>NA|TRBJ2-3|TRBV6-5|11
ASSYIVGDTQY
>TRBD1|TRBJ1-4|TRBV7-6|18
ASSRKTPGQGIWPNEKLF
>NA|TRBJ1-5|TRBV9|11
ASSVNSNQPQH
>TRBD1|TRBJ1-1|TRBV6-5|13
ASSKRGQGNTEAF
>TRBD2|TRBJ2-2|TRBV7-2|15
ASSLIGTSGSTGELF
>NA|TRBJ2-1|TRBV9|16
ASSADIRTPSSYNEQF
>NA|TRBJ2-5|TRBV5-4|15
ASSPLGRGEFSETQY
>TRBD1|TRBJ2-1|TRBV18|14
ASSPFRTGEYNEQF
>TRBD2|TRBJ2-1|TRBV7-6|15
ASSLRAKTSGSYEQF
>TRBD2|TRBJ2-1|TRBV7-9|14
ASSEVAGGLYNEQF
>NA|TRBJ1-2|TRBV25-1|11
ASSEGPRYGYT
>NA|TRBJ1-1|TRBV7-2|13
ASSPTAGLNTEAF
>NA|TRBJ1-5|TRBV5-6|10
ASSLWDQPQH
>TRBD2|TRBJ2-1|TRBV27|14
ASSQASGRAIGEQF
>NA|TRBJ2-2|TRBV14|12
ASRSSGITGELF
>NA|TRBJ2-7|TRBV27|11
ASSLPGAYEQY
>NA|TRBJ2-7|TRBV13|13
ASSPRSWTVIEQY
>TRBD1|TRBJ1-2|TRBV6-1|14
ASSGVTGQGSRGYT
>NA|TRBJ2-7|TRBV10-3|9
AISDPGEQY
>NA|TRBJ2-1|TRBV7-6|11
ASSFGVRNEQF
>NA|TRBJ1-1|TRBV2|11
ASMITVNTEAF
>TRBD1|TRBJ1-2|TRBV10-3|11
AIRGGQGGGYT
>NA|TRBJ2-4|TRBV9|13
ASSVGGDPKNIQY